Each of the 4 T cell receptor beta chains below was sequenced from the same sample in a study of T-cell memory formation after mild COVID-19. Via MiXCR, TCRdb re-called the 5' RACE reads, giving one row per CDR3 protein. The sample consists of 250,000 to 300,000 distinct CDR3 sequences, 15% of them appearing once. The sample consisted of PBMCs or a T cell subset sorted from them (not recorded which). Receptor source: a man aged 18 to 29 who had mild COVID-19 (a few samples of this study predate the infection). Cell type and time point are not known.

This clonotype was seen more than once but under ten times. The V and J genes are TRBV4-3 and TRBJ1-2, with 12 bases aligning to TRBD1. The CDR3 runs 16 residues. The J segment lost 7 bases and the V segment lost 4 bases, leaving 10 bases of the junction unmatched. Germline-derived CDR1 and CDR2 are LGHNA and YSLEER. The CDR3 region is CASSRRSGQGALGYTF. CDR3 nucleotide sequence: TGCGCCAGCAGCCGAAGGTCGGGACAGGGGGCGCTTGGCTACACCTTC.

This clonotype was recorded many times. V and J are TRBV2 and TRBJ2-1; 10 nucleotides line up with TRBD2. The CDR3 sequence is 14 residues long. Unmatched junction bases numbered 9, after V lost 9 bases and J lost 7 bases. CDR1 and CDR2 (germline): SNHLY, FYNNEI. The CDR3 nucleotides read TGTGCCAGTACTAGCGGGGAGATGGGAAATGAGCAGTTCTTC. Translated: CASTSGEMGNEQFF.

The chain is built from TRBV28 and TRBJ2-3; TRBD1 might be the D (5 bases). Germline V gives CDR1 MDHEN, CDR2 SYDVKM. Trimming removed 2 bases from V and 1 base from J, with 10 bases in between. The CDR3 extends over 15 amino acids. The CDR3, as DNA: TGTGCCAGCAGTTTACGGCAGGGCGGCACAGATACGCAGTATTTT. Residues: CASSLRQGGTDTQYF. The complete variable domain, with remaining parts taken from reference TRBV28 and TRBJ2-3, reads DVKVTQSSRYLVKRTGEKVFLECVQDMDHENMFWYRQDPGLGLRLIYFSYDVKMKEKGDIPEGYSVSREKKERFSLILESASTNQTSMYLCASSLRQGGTDTQYFGPGTRLTVL.

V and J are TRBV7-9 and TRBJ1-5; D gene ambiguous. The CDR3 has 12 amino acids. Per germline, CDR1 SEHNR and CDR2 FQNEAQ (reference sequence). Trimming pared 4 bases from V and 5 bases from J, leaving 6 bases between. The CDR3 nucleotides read TGTGCCAGCAGCTCGGAACATCAGCCCCAGCATTTT. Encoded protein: CASSSEHQPQHF.